This TCR beta chain was sequenced during a study of response to subunit inactivated influenza vaccine. Study-level points and caveats: The study's authors posited that every seasonal influenza vaccination enlists few new T cells.

Concerning this clonotype: As yet, its antigen is unknown.

TCRdb re-called the RT-PCR reads with MiXCR, one entry per CDR3 protein. The table has 860,000 or so distinct CDR3 sequences, 21% seen once; the top ten hold roughly 10%. V was pared by 6 bases and J by 1 base, with 9 bases between. Germline V gives CDR1 MNHNS, CDR2 SASEGT. The CDR3 loop spans 14 amino acids. The specimen comprised PBMCs from blood, sampled around 5 days after vaccination. The clonotype originates from a man aged 50 to 60 who received an inactivated influenza vaccine. V and J are TRBV6-1 and TRBJ2-2, with D maybe TRBD1 (6 bases). The CDR3 loop reads CASRGHLNTGELFF. The CDR3, as DNA: TGTGCCAGCAGGGGACACTTGAACACCGGGGAGCTGTTTTTT.